The 21 T cell receptor beta chains below all came from one sample that was sequenced in a study of CD8 T cells in ankylosing spondylitis. The antigens of these receptors remain unknown. Each CDR3 protein is one row after TCRdb ran MiXCR on the 5' RACE reads. Among almost 400,000 distinct CDR3 sequences listed, more than 20% were seen once. Study-level results: Ankylosing spondylitis blood appeared to carry a characteristic TCR beta motif of roughly 8 highly homologous variants.

What was sequenced was blood, either unsorted or a sorted T cell fraction (not recorded which). The receptors derive from a male donor with ankylosing spondylitis.

The J gene is TRBJ2-1, the V gene TRBV4-1; 8 positions agree with TRBD2. After removal of 7 bases from V and 9 bases from J, the junction contained 8 bases not matched to a gene. CDR1 is MGHRA, CDR2 YSYEKL, per germline. The CDR3 contains 13 residues. The CDR3 nucleotides are TGCGCCAGCAACGGCGGGAGGAGGGGTGAGCAGTTCTTC. It specifies CASNGGRRGEQFF.

CDR3: CAWSGHYNSPLHF. The CDR3 bases are TGTGCCTGGAGTGGGCATTATAATTCACCCCTCCACTTT. This chain joins TRBV30 and TRBJ1-6, with D uncertain. This CDR3 is 13 amino acids long. Germline V CDR1 and CDR2: GTSNPN, SVGIG (reference sequence). V lost 1 base and J lost 4, with 5 bases in between.

The rearrangement uses TRBV6-2 or TRBV6-3 and TRBJ1-5; TRBD1 matches at 7 bases. There are 15 residues in the CDR3. Per the germline V gene, CDR1 is MNHEY and CDR2 is SVGEGT. The V segment lost 3 bases and the J segment 4 bases; nucleotides outside the gene matches: 6. Here the CDR3 DNA reads TGTGCCAGCAGTTATGAGCGCAGGGGGAATCAGCCCCAGCATTTT. Translating gives CASSYERRGNQPQHF.

The V and J genes are TRBV12-3 or TRBV12-4 and TRBJ2-2, with a weak D call TRBD2 (5 bases). The CDR3 is made up of 17 amino acids. The V and J ends lost 8 bases and 3 bases respectively, with 22 bases between them. This CDR3 reads CASGSAFWGDHTGELFF. The DNA of the CDR3 is TGTGCCAGCGGGTCTGCCTTTTGGGGAGATCACACCGGGGAGCTGTTTTTT.

There are a few counts of this clonotype. The V gene is TRBV7-2, the J gene TRBJ2-2; TRBD2 agrees at 8 bases. In germline, CDR1 is SGHTA, CDR2 FQGNSA. This CDR3 has 15 amino acids. Trimming took 3 bases from V and 6 from J; bases not matched to a gene: 6. CDR3 in amino acids: CASSLWAAGAGELFF. CDR3 in DNA: TGTGCCAGCAGCTTGTGGGCAGCGGGGGCCGGGGAGCTGTTTTTT.

The chain combines TRBV28 with TRBJ1-6, with D unresolved. The ends were cut back, 8 bases at V and 4 bases at J, with 9 bases in the middle. Germline CDR1 is MDHEN and CDR2 is SYDVKM. CDR3 length equals 13 residues. The CDR3 spells CASYRNYNSPLHF. CDR3 nucleotides: TGTGCCAGCTATAGGAATTATAATTCACCCCTCCACTTT.

V gene TRBV9 combines with J gene TRBJ2-3; 8 nucleotides match TRBD2. The length of the CDR3 is 14 residues. Germline-derived CDR1 and CDR2 are SGDLS and YYNGEE. Trimming cost V 2 bases and J 4 bases; bases outside gene matches: 3. The CDR3 nucleotides are TGTGCCAGCAGCGTCGGGAGGGTACCAGATACGCAGTATTTT. It codes for CASSVGRVPDTQYF.

CDR3 sequence reads: CASSLDREVSYEQYF. In DNA form, the CDR3 reads TGTGCCAGCAGCTTAGACAGGGAGGTATCCTACGAGCAGTACTTC. The gene calls are TRBV11-2 and TRBJ2-7; D may be TRBD2 (6 bases). This CDR3 spans 15 amino acids. Trimming pared 0 bases from V and 1 base from J, leaving 10 bases between. Germline V gene lookup returns CDR1 SGHAT and CDR2 FQNNGV.

This clonotype was observed a handful of times. The chain couples TRBV7-2 to TRBJ2-2; weak D call: TRBD1 (6 bases). This CDR3 spans 16 amino acids. The V gene's germline CDR1 is SGHTA and CDR2 FQGNSA. Deletions cut 5 bases from V and 1 base from J, with 14 bases between. CDR3 protein: CASSQNGQQNTGELFF. CDR3 bases: TGTGCCAGCAGCCAGAACGGACAGCAGAACACCGGGGAGCTGTTTTTT.

This clonotype was counted only a few times. The CDR3: CASSHRQGELNTEAFF. DNA for the CDR3: TGTGCCAGCAGCCACAGACAGGGGGAGTTGAACACTGAAGCTTTCTTT. The chain links TRBV4-2 to TRBJ1-1, with 9 positions matching TRBD1. The V gene end was trimmed by 3 bases and the J gene end by 0 bases; junction bases not matched to a gene: 5. This CDR3 comprises 16 residues. Germline loops: CDR1 LGHNA, CDR2 YNFKEQ.

In this sample, this clonotype turned up a few times. This chain links TRBV9 with TRBJ2-1; 9 nucleotides agree with TRBD2. The ends lost 2 bases at V and 4 bases at J; junction bases unmatched: 4. Germline values: CDR1 SGDLS, CDR2 YYNGEE. The CDR3 sequence is 15 residues long. The CDR3, as DNA: TGTGCCAGCAGCGTCGGGACTAGCAGGTACAATGAGCAGTTCTTC. Translated, it gives CASSVGTSRYNEQFF.

The CDR3 sequence is CASRNRATSFSEQFF. CDR3 coding DNA: TGCGCCAGCAGGAACCGCGCAACTAGTTTCTCTGAGCAGTTCTTC. The chain carries TRBV4-1 and TRBJ2-1, with a possible D match to TRBD2 (5 bases). With 6 bases removed from V and 9 bases from J, the gap between germline ends came to 21 bases. The CDR3 contains 15 residues. Germline values: CDR1 MGHRA, CDR2 YSYEKL.

This clonotype came up a few times. The chain has TRBV11-2 and TRBJ1-3; no definite D call. The V end lost 3 bases, the J end lost 4 bases, and 4 bases lay between the germline ends. The CDR3 spans 12 residues. Per the germline V gene, CDR1 is SGHAT and CDR2 is FQNNGV. CDR3 bases: TGTGCCAGCAGCTTTCAGGGAAACACCATATATTTT. Translating gives CASSFQGNTIYF.

This clonotype was detected only once. The rearrangement uses TRBV12-3 or TRBV12-4 and TRBJ2-3; 8 nucleotides agree with TRBD2. J lost 0 bases, V lost 7 bases, and 12 bases had no gene match. CDR3 length: 17 amino acids. The DNA of the CDR3 is TGTGCCAGCACCGGGACTAGTCATGTAACGAGCACAGATACGCAGTATTTT. It translates to CASTGTSHVTSTDTQYF.

This clonotype was detected only a few times. This sequence joins TRBV24-1 and TRBJ2-5; D may be TRBD2 (6 bases). Trimming pared 2 bases from V and 2 bases from J, leaving 20 bases between. The germline V gene has CDR1 KGHDR and CDR2 SFDVKD. The CDR3 is 18 amino acids. The CDR3 spells CATSDSALAKGGQETQYF. CDR3 nucleotides: TGTGCCACCAGTGATTCCGCTCTAGCGAAGGGTGGGCAAGAGACCCAGTACTTC.

This clonotype has a handful of counts. The chain recombines TRBV20-1 with TRBJ2-5, with TRBD2 matching 11 bases. CDR1 DFQATT and CDR2 SNEGSKA come from the germline V gene (reference sequence). The CDR3 spans 14 residues. V lost 6 bases to trimming and J lost 3 bases; unmatched junction nucleotides: 6. Here the CDR3 reads CSAVQGLAEETQYF. The DNA of the CDR3 is TGCAGTGCCGTACAGGGACTAGCGGAAGAGACCCAGTACTTC.

J is TRBJ1-5 and V is TRBV7-8; weak D call: TRBD1 (5 bases). CDR1 and CDR2 (germline): SGHVS, FQNEAQ. V was shortened by 5 bases and J by 7 bases, with 12 bases between the two germline ends. This CDR3 spans 13 amino acids. The chain's CDR3 is CASSPRDAQPQHF. In DNA, the CDR3 is TGTGCCAGCAGCCCCCGGGACGCGCAGCCCCAGCATTTT.

This chain joins TRBV7-3 and TRBJ2-5; TRBD1 or TRBD2 may be the D gene (5 bases each). The CDR3 extends over 16 amino acids. CDR1 is SGHTA, CDR2 FQGTGA, per germline. The germline V and J ends were trimmed by 5 bases and 5 bases, with 21 bases remaining between them. CDR3 in amino acids: CASSIVPAGGLETQYF. CDR3 in DNA: TGTGCCAGCAGCATCGTTCCCGCTGGGGGTTTGGAGACCCAGTACTTC. Filled out from reference TRBV7-3 and TRBJ2-5, the complete variable domain reads GAGVSQTPSNKVTEKGKYVELRCDPISGHTALYWYRQSLGQGPEFLIYFQGTGAADDSGLPNDRFFAVRPEGSVSTLKIQRTERGDSAVYLCASSIVPAGGLETQYFGPGTRLLVL.

This clonotype was found a few times. The rearrangement links TRBV6-1 to TRBJ2-5; either TRBD1 or TRBD2 may fit D (5 bases each). This CDR3 has 13 residues. Trimming took off 6 bases at V and 5 bases at J, with 13 bases between the two ends. Germline V gives CDR1 MNHNS, CDR2 SASEGT. In nucleotides, the CDR3 is TGTGCCAGCAGAAGGGACGGAGAGGAGACCCAGTACTTC. This encodes CASRRDGEETQYF.

This clonotype was picked up many times. The CDR3 is CASSWRGTDTQYF. Written as DNA, the CDR3 is TGTGCCAGCAGTTGGAGGGGCACAGATACGCAGTATTTT. The chain joins TRBV25-1 to TRBJ2-3, with D maybe TRBD2 (6 bases). CDR3 size: 13 residues. Trimming removed 5 bases from V and 1 base from J, with 7 bases in between. Germline V CDR1 and CDR2: MGHDK, SYGVNS.

This chain joins TRBV21-1 and TRBJ2-1; the table's D gene call, TRBD2, was not cross checked with the DNA. TRBV21-1 is assigned pseudogene status. The CDR3 contains 15 residues. CDR3 protein: CASSIRTSGKNEQFF. CDR3 bases: TGTGCCAGCAGCATTAGGACTAGCGGGAAGAATGAGCAGTTCTTC.